This TCR beta chain was captured by sequencing in a study of siplizumab effects on memory and regulatory T cells. Findings of the study overall: Major contributors to the alloresponse seemed to be naive T cells, which also appeared more diverse than memory cells.

Germline V gene lookup returns CDR1 SGHDT and CDR2 YYEEEE. Trimming stripped 4 bases from V and 2 bases from J, with 15 bases between. The CDR3 consists of 15 residues. A word on this clone: Its target is not known.

Per sample, the assay covered 80,000 to 100,000 TCR templates. The protocol was immunoSEQ multiplex PCR, while the TCRdb copy is restricted to in-frame clones and leaves out a portion. The sample records some 73,000 clones, roughly 93% being singletons. This chain links TRBV5-6 with TRBJ1-2; the D gene is possibly TRBD1 (5 bases). The sequence was collected from a human donor in good health. Sequencing was done on a sample of CD8+ T cells sorted from blood. The CDR3 reads CASSEASRENYGYTF. The CDR3 nucleotides read TGTGCCAGCAGCGAGGCCTCCAGGGAAAACTATGGCTACACCTTC.